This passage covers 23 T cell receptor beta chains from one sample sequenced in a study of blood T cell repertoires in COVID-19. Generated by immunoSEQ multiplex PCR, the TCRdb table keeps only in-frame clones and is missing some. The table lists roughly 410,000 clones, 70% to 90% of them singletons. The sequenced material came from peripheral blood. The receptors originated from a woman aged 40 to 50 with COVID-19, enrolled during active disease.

The DNA for the CDR3 is TGTGCCAGCGTTCTAGGACTAGCATCAGAGACCCAGTACTTC. It translates to CASVLGLASETQYF. V gene TRBV2 combines with J gene TRBJ2-5; TRBD2 matches at 8 bases. Germline assignment: CDR1 SNHLY and CDR2 FYNNEI. V shed 8 bases and J 4 bases; nucleotides not matched to a gene: 9. The CDR3 is 14 amino acids.

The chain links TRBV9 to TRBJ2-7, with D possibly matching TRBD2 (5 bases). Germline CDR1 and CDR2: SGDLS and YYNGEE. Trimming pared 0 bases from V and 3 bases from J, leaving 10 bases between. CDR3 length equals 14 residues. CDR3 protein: CASSVATEDYEQYF. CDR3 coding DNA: TGTGCCAGCAGCGTAGCTACGGAGGACTACGAGCAGTACTTC.

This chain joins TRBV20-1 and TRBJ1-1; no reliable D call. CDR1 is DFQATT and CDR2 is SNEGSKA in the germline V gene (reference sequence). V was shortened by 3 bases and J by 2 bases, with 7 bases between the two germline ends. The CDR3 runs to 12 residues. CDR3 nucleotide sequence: TGCAGTGCTAGTTCCCATAACACTGAAGCTTTCTTT. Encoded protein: CSASSHNTEAFF.

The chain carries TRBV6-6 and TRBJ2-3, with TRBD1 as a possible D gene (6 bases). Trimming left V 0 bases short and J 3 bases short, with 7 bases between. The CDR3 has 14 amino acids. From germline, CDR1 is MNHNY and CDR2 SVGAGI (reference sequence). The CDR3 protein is CASSYSRGTDTQYF. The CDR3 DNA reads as TGTGCCAGCAGTTACTCGAGGGGGACAGATACGCAGTATTTT.

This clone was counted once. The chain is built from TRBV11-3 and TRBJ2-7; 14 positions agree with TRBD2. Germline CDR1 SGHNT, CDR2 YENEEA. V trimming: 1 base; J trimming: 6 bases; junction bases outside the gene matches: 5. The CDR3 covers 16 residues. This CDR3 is CASSLGGTSGRGEQYF. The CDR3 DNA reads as TGTGCCAGCAGCTTAGGGGGGACTAGCGGGAGAGGCGAGCAGTACTTC.

The CDR3 bases are TGTGCCAGCTCACCAACAGGGGGCGCCGAGGGCTATGGCTACACCTTC. It yields the protein CASSPTGGAEGYGYTF. The chain joins TRBV18 to TRBJ1-2; 9 positions match TRBD1. Trimming at V came to 2 bases and at J to 4 bases, leaving 8 bases not matched to a gene. The V gene's germline CDR1 is KGHSH and CDR2 LQKENI. This CDR3 region has 16 residues.

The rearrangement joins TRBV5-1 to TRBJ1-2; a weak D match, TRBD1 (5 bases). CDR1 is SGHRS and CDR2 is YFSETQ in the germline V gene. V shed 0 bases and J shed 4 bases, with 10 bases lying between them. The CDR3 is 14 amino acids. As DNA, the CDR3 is TGCGCCAGCAGCTTGGACGGGACTAGCTATGGCTACACCTTC. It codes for CASSLDGTSYGYTF.

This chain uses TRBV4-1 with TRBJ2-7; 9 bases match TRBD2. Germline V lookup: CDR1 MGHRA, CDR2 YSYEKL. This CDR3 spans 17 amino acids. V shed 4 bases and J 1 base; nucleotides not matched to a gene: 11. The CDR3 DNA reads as TGCGCCAGCAGCCTCCTCCAGAGCGGGAGGAATTCCTACGAGCAGTACTTC. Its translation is CASSLLQSGRNSYEQYF.

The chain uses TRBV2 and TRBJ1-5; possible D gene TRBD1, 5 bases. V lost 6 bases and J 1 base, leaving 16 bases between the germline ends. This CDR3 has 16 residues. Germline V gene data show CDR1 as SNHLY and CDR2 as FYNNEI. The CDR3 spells CASRAYGGLSNQPQHF. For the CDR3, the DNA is TGTGCCAGCAGAGCATACGGGGGATTGAGCAATCAGCCCCAGCATTTT.

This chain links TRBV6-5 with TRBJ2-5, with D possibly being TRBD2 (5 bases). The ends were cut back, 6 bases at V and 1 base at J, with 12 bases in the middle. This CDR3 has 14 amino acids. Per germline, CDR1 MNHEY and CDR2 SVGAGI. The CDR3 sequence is CASSAGRLQETQYF. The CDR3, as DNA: TGTGCCAGCAGCGCGGGCCGGCTCCAAGAGACCCAGTACTTC.

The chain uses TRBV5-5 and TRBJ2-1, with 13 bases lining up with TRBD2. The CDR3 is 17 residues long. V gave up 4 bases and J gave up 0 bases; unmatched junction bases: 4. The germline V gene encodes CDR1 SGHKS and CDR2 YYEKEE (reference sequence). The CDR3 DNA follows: TGTGCCAGCAGCCCTCGACTAGCGGGGGGCTCCTACAATGAGCAGTTCTTC. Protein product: CASSPRLAGGSYNEQFF.

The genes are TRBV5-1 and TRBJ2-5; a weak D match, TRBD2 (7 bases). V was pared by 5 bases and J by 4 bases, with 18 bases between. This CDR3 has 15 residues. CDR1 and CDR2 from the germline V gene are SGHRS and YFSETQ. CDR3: CASRRGGPEGETQYF. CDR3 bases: TGCGCCAGCAGGAGGGGGGGGCCCGAGGGAGAGACCCAGTACTTC. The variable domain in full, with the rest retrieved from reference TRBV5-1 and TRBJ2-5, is KAGVTQTPRYLIKTRGQQVTLSCSPISGHRSVSWYQQTPGQGLQFLFEYFSETQRNKGNFPGRFSGRQFSNSRSEMNVSTLELGDSALYLCASRRGGPEGETQYFGPGTRLLVL.

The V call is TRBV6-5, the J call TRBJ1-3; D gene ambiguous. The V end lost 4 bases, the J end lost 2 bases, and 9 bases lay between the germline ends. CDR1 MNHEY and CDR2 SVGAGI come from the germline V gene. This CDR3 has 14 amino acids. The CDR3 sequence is CASSFGAAGNTIYF. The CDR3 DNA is TGTGCCAGCAGTTTCGGAGCCGCTGGAAACACCATATATTTT.

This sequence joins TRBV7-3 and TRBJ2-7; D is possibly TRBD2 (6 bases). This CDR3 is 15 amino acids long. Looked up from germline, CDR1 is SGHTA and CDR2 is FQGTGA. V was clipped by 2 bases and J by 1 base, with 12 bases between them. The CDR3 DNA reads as TGTGCCAGCAGCTTATGGGGGGAAGGGTCCTACGAGCAGTACTTC. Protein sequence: CASSLWGEGSYEQYF.

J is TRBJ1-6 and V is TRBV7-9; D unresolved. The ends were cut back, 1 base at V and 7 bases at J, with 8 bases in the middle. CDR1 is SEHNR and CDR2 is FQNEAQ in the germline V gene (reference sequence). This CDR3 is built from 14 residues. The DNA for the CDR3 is TGTGCCAGCAGCTTAGAGAGTCACAATTCACCCCTCCACTTT. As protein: CASSLESHNSPLHF.

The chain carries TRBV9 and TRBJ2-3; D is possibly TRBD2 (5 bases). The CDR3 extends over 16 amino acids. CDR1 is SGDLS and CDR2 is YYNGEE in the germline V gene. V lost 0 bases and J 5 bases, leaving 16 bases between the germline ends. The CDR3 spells CASSVDAFRERDTQYF. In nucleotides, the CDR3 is TGTGCCAGCAGCGTAGACGCTTTTAGGGAGAGAGATACGCAGTATTTT.

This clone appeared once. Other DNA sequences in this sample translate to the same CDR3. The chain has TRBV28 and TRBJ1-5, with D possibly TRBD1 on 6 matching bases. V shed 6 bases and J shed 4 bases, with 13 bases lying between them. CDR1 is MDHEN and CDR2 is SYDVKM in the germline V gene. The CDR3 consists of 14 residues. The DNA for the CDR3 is TGTGCCAGCAGCTCGGACAGCCTTAATCAGCCCCAGCATTTT. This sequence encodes CASSSDSLNQPQHF.

The DNA of the CDR3 is TGTGCCAGCAGCCCCCGGGAGCAGGGTTTATACGAGCAGTACTTC. Translation: CASSPREQGLYEQYF. This chain uses TRBV11-1 with TRBJ2-7, with a possible D match to TRBD2 (6 bases). From germline, CDR1 is SGHAT and CDR2 FQDESV (reference sequence). Trimming shortened V by 5 bases and J by 4 bases, and 18 bases separated the two germline ends. This CDR3 has 15 amino acids.

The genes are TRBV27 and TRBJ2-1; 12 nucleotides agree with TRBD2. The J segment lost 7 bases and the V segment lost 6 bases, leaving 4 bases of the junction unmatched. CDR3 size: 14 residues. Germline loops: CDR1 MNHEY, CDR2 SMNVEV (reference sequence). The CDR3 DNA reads TGTGCCAGCAGATCCGGACTAGCGGGGAATGAGCAGTTCTTC. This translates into CASRSGLAGNEQFF.

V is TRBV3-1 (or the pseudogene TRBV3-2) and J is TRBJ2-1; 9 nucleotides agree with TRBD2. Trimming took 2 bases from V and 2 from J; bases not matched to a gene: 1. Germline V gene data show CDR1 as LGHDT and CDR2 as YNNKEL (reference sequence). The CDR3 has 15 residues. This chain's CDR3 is CASSQIAGAYNEQFF. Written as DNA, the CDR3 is TGTGCCAGCAGCCAAATAGCGGGGGCCTACAATGAGCAGTTCTTC.

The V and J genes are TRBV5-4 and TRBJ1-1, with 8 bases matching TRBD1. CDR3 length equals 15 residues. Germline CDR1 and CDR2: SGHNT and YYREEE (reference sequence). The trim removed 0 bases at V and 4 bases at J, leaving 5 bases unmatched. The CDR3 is CASSLAGGAVTEAFF. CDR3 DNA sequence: TGTGCCAGCAGCTTGGCAGGGGGCGCGGTCACTGAAGCTTTCTTT.

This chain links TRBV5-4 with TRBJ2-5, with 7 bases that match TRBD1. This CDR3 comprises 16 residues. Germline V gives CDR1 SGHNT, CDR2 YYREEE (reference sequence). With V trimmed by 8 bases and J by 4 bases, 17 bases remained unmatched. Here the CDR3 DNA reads TGTGCCAGTAACCTTGGGGGACAGCTTTCCCCAGAGACCCAGTACTTC. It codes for CASNLGGQLSPETQYF.

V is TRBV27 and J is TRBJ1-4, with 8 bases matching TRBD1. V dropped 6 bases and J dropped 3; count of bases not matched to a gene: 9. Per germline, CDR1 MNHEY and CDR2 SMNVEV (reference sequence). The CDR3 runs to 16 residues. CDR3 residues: CASRARTGPSNEKLFF. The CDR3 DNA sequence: TGTGCCAGCAGAGCTCGGACAGGGCCGTCTAATGAAAAACTGTTTTTT.